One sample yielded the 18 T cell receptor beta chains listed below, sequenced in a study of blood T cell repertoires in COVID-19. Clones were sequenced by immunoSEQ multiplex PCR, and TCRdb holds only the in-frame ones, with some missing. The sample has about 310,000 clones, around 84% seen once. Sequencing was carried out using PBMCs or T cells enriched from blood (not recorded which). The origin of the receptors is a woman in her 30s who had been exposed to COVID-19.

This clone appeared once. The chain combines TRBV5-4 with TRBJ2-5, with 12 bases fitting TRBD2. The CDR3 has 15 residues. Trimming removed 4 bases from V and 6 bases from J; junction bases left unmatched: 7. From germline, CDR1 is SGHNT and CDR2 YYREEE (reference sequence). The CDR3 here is CASSPGTSGRQTQYF. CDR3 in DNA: TGTGCCAGCAGCCCCGGGACTAGCGGGCGACAGACCCAGTACTTC. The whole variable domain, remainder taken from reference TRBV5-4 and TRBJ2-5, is ETGVTQSPTHLIKTRGQQVTLRCSSQSGHNTVSWYQQALGQGPQFIFQYYREEENGRGNFPPRFSGLQFPNYSSELNVNALELDDSALYLCASSPGTSGRQTQYFGPGTRLLVL.

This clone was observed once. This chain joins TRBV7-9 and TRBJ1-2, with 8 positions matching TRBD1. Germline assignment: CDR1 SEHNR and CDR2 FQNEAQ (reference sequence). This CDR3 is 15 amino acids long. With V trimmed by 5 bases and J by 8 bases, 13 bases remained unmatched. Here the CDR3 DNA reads TGTGCCAGCAGCCAGGATTTAGACAGGGGAGGAGGCTACACCTTC. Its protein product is CASSQDLDRGGGYTF.

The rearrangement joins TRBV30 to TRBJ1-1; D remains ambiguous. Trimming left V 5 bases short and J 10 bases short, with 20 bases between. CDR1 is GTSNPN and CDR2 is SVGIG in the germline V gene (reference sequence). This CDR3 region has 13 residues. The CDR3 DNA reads TGTGCCTGGGGAGACCCACCCTACGGTAGAGCTTTCTTT. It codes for CAWGDPPYGRAFF. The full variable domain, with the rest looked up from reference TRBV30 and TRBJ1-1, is SQTIHQWPATLVQPVGSPLSLECTVEGTSNPNLYWYRQAAGRGLQLLFYSVGIGQISSEVPQNLSASRPQDRQFILSSKKLLLSDSGFYLCAWGDPPYGRAFFGQGTRLTVV.

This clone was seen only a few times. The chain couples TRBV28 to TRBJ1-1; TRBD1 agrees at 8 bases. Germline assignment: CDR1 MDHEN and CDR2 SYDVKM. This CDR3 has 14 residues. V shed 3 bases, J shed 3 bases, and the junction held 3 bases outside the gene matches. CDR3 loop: CASSLETGDTEAFF. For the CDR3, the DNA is TGTGCCAGCAGTTTGGAGACAGGGGACACTGAAGCTTTCTTT.

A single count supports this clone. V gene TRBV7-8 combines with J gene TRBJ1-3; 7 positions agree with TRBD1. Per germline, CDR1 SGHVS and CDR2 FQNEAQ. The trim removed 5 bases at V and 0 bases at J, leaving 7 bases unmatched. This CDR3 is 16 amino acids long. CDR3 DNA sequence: TGTGCCAGCAGCGCCTCACAGGGGTTCTCTGGAAACACCATATATTTT. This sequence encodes CASSASQGFSGNTIYF.

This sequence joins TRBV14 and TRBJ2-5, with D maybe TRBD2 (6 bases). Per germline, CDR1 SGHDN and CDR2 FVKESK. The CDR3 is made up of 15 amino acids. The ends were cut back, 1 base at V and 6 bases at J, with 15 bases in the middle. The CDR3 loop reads CASSQVNGGGKTQYF. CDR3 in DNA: TGTGCCAGCAGCCAAGTTAACGGGGGAGGAAAGACCCAGTACTTC.

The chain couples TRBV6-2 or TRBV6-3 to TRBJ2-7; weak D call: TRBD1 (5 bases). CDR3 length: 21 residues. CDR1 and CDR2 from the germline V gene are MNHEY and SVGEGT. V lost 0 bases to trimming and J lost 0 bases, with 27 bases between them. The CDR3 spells CASSYSAGFGAEQVTSYEQYF. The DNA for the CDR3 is TGTGCCAGCAGTTACTCCGCTGGCTTTGGGGCAGAACAAGTCACCTCCTACGAGCAGTACTTC.

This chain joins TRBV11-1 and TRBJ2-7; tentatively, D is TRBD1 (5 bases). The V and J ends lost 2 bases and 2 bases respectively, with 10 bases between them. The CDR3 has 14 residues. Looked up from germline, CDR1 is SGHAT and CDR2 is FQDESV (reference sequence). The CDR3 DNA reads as TGTGCCAGCAGCTTAATCAGGGAACCCTACGAGCAGTACTTC. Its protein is CASSLIREPYEQYF.

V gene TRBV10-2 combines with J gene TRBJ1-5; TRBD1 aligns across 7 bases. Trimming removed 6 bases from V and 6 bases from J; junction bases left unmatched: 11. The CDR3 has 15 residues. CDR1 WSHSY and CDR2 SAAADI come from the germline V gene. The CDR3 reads CASRELGGRGQPQHF. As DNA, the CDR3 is TGCGCCAGCAGAGAATTAGGGGGCCGGGGTCAGCCCCAGCATTTT.

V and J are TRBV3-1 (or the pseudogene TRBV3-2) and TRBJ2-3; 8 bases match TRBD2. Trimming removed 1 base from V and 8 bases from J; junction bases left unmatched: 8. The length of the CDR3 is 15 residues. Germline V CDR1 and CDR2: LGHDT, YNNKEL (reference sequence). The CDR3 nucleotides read TGTGCCAGCAGCCAAGGAGCGGGAGAAGTTGGTACGCAGTATTTT. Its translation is CASSQGAGEVGTQYF.

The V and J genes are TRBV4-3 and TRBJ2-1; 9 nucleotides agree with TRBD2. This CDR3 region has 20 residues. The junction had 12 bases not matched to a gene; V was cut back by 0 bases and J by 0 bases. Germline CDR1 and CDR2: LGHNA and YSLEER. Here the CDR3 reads CASSQDLAAGGPSSYNEQFF. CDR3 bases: TGCGCCAGCAGCCAAGATTTAGCAGCGGGGGGCCCAAGCTCCTACAATGAGCAGTTCTTC.

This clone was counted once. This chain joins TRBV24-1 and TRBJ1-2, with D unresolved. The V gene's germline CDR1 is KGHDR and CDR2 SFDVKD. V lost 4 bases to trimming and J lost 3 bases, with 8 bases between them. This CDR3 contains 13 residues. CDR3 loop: CATSESLDYGYTF. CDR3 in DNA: TGTGCCACCAGTGAGTCCTTAGACTATGGCTACACCTTC.

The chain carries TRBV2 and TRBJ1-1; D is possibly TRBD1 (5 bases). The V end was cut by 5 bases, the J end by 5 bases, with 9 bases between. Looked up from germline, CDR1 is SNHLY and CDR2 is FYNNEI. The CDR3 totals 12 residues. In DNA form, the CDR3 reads TGTGCCAGCAGTCCAGGGTATACTGAAGCTTTCTTT. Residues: CASSPGYTEAFF. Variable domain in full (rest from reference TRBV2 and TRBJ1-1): EPEVTQTPSHQVTQMGQEVILRCVPISNHLYFYWYRQILGQKVEFLVSFYNNEISEKSEIFDDQFSVERPDGSNFTLKIRSTKLEDSAMYFCASSPGYTEAFFGQGTRLTVV.

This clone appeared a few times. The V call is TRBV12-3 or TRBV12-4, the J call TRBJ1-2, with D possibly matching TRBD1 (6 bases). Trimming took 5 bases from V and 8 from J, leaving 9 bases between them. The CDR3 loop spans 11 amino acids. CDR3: CASSPGVGYTF. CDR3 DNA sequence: TGTGCCAGCAGTCCAGGGGTCGGCTACACCTTC.

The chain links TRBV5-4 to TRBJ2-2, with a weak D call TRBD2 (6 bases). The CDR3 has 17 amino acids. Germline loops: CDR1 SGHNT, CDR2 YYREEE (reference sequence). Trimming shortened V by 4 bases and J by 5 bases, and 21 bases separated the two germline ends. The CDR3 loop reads CASSVPGLQIGTGELFF. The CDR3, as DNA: TGTGCCAGCAGCGTGCCGGGACTTCAAATTGGGACCGGGGAGCTGTTTTTT.

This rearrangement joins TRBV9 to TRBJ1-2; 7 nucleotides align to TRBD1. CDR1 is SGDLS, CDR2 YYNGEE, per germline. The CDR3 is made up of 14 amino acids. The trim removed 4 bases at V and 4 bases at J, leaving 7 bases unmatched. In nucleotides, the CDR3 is TGTGCCAGCAGCAACCGGGACAGAACCTATGGCTACACCTTC. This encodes CASSNRDRTYGYTF.

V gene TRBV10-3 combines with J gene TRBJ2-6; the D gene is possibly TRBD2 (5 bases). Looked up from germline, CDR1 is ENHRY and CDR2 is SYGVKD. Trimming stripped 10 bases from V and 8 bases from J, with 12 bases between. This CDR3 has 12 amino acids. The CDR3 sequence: CATGRVTNVLTF. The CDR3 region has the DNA TGTGCCACGGGAAGGGTGACCAACGTCCTGACTTTC.

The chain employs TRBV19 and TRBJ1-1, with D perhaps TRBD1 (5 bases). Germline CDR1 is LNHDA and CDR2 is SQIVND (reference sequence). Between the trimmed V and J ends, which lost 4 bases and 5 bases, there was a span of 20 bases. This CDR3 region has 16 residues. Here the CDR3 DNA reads TGTGCCAGTAGTACTTTAGATGGGGGGATTTTTACTGAAGCTTTCTTT. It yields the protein CASSTLDGGIFTEAFF. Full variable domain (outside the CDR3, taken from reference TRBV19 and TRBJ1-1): DGGITQSPKYLFRKEGQNVTLSCEQNLNHDAMYWYRQDPGQGLRLIYYSQIVNDFQKGDIAEGYSVSREKKESFPLTVTSAQKNPTAFYLCASSTLDGGIFTEAFFGQGTRLTVV.